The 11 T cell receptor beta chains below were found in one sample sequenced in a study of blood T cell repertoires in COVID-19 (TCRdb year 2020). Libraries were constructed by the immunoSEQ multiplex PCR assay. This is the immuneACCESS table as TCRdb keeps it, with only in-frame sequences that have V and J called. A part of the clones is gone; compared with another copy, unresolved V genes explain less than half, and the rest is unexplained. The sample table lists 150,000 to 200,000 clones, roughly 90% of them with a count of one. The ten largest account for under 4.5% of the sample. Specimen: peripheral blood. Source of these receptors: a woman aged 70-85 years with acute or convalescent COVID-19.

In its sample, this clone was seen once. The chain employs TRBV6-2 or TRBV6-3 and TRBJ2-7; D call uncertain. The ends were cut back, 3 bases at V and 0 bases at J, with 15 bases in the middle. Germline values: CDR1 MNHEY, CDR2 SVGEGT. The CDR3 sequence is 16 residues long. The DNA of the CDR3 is TGTGCCAGCAGTTATCCCCCCCTGGGCAACTCCTACGAGCAGTACTTC. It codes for CASSYPPLGNSYEQYF.

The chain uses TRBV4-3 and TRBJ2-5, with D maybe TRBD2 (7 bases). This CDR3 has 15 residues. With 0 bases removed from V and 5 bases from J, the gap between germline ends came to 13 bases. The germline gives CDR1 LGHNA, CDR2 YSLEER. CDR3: CASSQDSGGYETQYF. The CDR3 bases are TGCGCCAGCAGCCAAGATTCGGGGGGCTATGAGACCCAGTACTTC.

The CDR3 DNA sequence: TGCAGCGTTGGGAGAACAGGGGACATTAATTCACCCCTCCACTTT. It translates to CSVGRTGDINSPLHF. The chain is built from TRBV29-1 and TRBJ1-6; the match to TRBD1 covers 7 bases. The germline V gene encodes CDR1 SQVTM and CDR2 ANQGSEA. After removal of 4 bases from V and 6 bases from J, the junction contained 9 bases not matched to a gene. The CDR3 totals 15 residues.

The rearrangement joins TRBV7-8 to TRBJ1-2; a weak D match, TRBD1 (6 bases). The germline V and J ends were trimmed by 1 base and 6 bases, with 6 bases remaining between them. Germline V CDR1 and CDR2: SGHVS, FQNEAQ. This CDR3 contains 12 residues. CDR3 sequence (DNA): TGTGCCAGCAGCTTAGACAGGGATGGCTACACCTTC. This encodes CASSLDRDGYTF.

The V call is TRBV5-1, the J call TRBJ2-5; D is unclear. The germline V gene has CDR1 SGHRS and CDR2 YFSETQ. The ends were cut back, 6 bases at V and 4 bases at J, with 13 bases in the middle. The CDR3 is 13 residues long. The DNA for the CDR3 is TGCGCCAGCAAAGTAGAATCGGGAGAGACCCAGTACTTC. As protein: CASKVESGETQYF.

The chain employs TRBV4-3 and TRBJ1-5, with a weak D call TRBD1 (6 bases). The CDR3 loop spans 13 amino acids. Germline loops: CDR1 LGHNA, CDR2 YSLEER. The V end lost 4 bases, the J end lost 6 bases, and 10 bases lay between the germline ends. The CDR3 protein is CASSLSQGQPQHF. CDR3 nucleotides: TGCGCCAGCAGCCTCTCACAGGGTCAGCCCCAGCATTTT.

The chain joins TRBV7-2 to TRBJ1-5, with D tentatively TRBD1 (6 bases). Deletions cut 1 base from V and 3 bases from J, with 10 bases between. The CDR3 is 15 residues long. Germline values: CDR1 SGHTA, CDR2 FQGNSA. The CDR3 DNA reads TGTGCCAGCAGCTTAGTAGGACAGCTCAATCAGCCCCAGCATTTT. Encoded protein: CASSLVGQLNQPQHF.

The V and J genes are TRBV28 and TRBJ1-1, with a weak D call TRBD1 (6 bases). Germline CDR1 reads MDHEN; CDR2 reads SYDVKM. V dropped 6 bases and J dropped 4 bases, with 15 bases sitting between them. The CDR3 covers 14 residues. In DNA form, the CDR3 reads TGTGCCAGCAGGTCCCCAGGGGATATCACTGAAGCTTTCTTT. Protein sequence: CASRSPGDITEAFF.

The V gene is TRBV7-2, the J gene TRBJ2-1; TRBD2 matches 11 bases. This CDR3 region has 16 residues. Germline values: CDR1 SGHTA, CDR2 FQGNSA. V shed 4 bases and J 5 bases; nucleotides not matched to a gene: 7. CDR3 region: CASSSTTSGGNNEQFF. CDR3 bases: TGTGCCAGCAGCTCTACTACTAGCGGGGGTAACAATGAGCAGTTCTTC.

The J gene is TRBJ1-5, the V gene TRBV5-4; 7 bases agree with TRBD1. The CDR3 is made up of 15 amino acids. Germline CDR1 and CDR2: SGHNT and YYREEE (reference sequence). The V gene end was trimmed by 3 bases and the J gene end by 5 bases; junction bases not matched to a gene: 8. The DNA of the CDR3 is TGTGCCAGCAGCTCTGGGGGGCAGGGGGATCAGCCCCAGCATTTT. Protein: CASSSGGQGDQPQHF. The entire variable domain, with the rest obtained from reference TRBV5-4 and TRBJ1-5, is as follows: ETGVTQSPTHLIKTRGQQVTLRCSSQSGHNTVSWYQQALGQGPQFIFQYYREEENGRGNFPPRFSGLQFPNYSSELNVNALELDDSALYLCASSSGGQGDQPQHFGDGTRLSIL.

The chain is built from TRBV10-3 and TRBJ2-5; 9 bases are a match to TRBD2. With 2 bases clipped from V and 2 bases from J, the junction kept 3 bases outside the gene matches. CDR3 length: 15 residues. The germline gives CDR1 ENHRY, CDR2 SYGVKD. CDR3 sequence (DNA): TGTGCCATCAGTGAGATTGCGGGAGGGCAAGAGACCCAGTACTTC. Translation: CAISEIAGGQETQYF.